These T cell receptor beta chains were read from a single sample in a study of Graves' ophthalmopathy and Graves' hyperthyroidism. MiXCR, applied by TCRdb to the multiplex PCR reads, yields one record per CDR3 protein. The table includes 150,000 to 200,000 distinct CDR3 sequences, approximately 40% detected once. The specimen sequenced was peripheral blood. These receptors came from a young man with Graves' ophthalmopathy. CDR3s include the opening cysteine and the closing phenylalanine or tryptophan. The D gene is left open where the match is weak. Some rows mark clone size as missing; the rest say once, few, many or name a class of expanded clone.

TRBD1,many,TRBV5-1,TRBJ1-1,TGCGCCAGCAGCCAGGACAGGGGGCGGAACACTGAAGCTTTCTTT,CASSQDRGRNTEAFF
NA,many,TRBV7-9,TRBJ1-3,TGTGCCAGCAGCAAACGGGAGATGGGAAACACCATATATTTT,CASSKREMGNTIYF
NA,NA,TRBV12-3/TRBV12-4,TRBJ2-7,TGTGCCAGCAGCGTAAGCGGGTTTCGCTACGAGCAGCAGTTC,CASSVSGFRYEQQF
NA,many,TRBV10-3,TRBJ2-5,TGTGCCATCAGCCTTAGCCTAGTCCTTAATGGGACCCAGTACTTC,CAISLSLVLNGTQYF
NA,many,TRBV7-3,TRBJ2-5,TGTGCCAGCAGCCCCCGGGATGGCAGCCAAGAGACCCAGTACTTC,CASSPRDGSQETQYF
TRBD2,NA,TRBV6-2/TRBV6-3,TRBJ2-5,TGTGCCAGCAAGCGGGGGGGGAAAGAGACCCAGTACTTC,CASKRGGKETQYF
NA,NA,TRBV20-1,TRBJ1-1,TGCAGTACCCCCGACGGTCCTGAAGCTTTCTTT,CSTPDGPEAFF
NA,NA,TRBV6-2/TRBV6-3,TRBJ2-7,TGTGCCAGCAGTCCGACTTGGTCCCCGCCGCAGTACTTC,CASSPTWSPPQYF
NA,many,TRBV28,TRBJ2-7,TGTGCCAGCAGTGGGCGCGGGGCAGGGACCTACGAGCAGTACTTC,CASSGRGAGTYEQYF
TRBD1,once,TRBV20-1,TRBJ1-2,TGCAGTGCGTCGACAGGGGGCGCTTTTTACACCTTC,CSASTGGAFYTF
TRBD1,NA,TRBV6-1,TRBJ2-7,TGTGCCAGCAGGGACAGGGGTTACGAGCAGTACTTC,CASRDRGYEQYF
TRBD1,many,TRBV20-1,TRBJ1-3,TGCAGTGCTTATAACAGGGGACGGAACACCATATATTTT,CSAYNRGRNTIYF
NA,many,TRBV12-3/TRBV12-4,TRBJ1-5,TGTGCCAGCAAAAGGAGCAATCAGCCCCAGCATTTT,CASKRSNQPQHF
NA,NA,TRBV7-2,TRBJ2-5,TGTGCCAGCAGCTTATCACAGGGAGAGACCCAGTACTTC,CASSLSQGETQYF
NA,NA,TRBV6-5,TRBJ2-7,TGTGCCAGCAGTTACTCGATCTCACCTGGCTCCTACGAGCAGTACTTC,CASSYSISPGSYEQYF
NA,many,TRBV4-1,TRBJ1-5,TGCGCCAGCAGCCTTCCCGGGGGAGATCAGCCCCAGCATTTT,CASSLPGGDQPQHF
NA,NA,TRBV5-1,TRBJ1-1,TGCGCCAGCAGCACGGATGGGGGAATGAACACTGAAGCTTTCTTT,CASSTDGGMNTEAFF
NA,NA,TRBV6-2/TRBV6-3,TRBJ1-5,TGTGCCAGCACCCTCGAGCCGGGGGCAGTCAATCAGCCCCAGCATTTT,CASTLEPGAVNQPQHF
NA,NA,TRBV7-9,TRBJ1-1,TGTGCCAGCAGCCATGGACACCCGGTGAACACTGAAGCTTTCTTT,CASSHGHPVNTEAFF
NA,NA,TRBV9,TRBJ2-5,TGTGCCAGCAGCGTAGCTACAGGGCTGGGGACCCAGTACTTC,CASSVATGLGTQYF
NA,many,TRBV7-8,TRBJ1-2,TGTGCCAGCAGCTTCACAGGGACTCGTGGCTACACCTTC,CASSFTGTRGYTF
NA,many,TRBV6-5,TRBJ1-6,TGTGCCAGCCCCGGAAGTAGGCGAAATTCACCCCTCCACTTT,CASPGSRRNSPLHF
NA,NA,TRBV6-1,TRBJ2-7,TGTGCCATCACCAGGGACGGACGCTCCTACGAGCAGTACTTC,CAITRDGRSYEQYF
TRBD1,many,TRBV28,TRBJ1-5,TGTGCCAGCAGTGAGGAGACAGGGGTTCTTCAGCCCCAGCATTTT,CASSEETGVLQPQHF
NA,many,TRBV28,TRBJ1-5,TGTGCCAGCACCTCGCCGGCCCGGCAGCCCCAGCATTTT,CASTSPARQPQHF
TRBD1,NA,TRBV12-5,TRBJ2-5,TGTGCTAGTGGTAGTTCCGGGACAGAAGAGACCCAGTACTTC,CASGSSGTEETQYF
TRBD1,NA,TRBV11-2,TRBJ1-1,TGTGCCAGCAGCTCGGGGAACAGGGGCACTGAAGCTTTCTTT,CASSSGNRGTEAFF
TRBD1,many,TRBV28,TRBJ2-7,TGTGCCAGCAGTACGACAGGGTTCGTCGACGAGCAGTACTTC,CASSTTGFVDEQYF
NA,NA,TRBV28,TRBJ1-1,TGTGCCAGCAGTGCGGTCCGAGGGGGAGGCACTGAAGCTTTCTTT,CASSAVRGGGTEAFF
NA,many,TRBV6-1,TRBJ2-7,TGTGCCAGCAGTGAAATTGTGGGAAGCTCCTACGAGCAGTACTTC,CASSEIVGSSYEQYF
NA,many,TRBV7-9,TRBJ2-7,TGTGCCAGCAGCTTATCGGGTAGGACCTTACTTACCGAGCAGTACTTC,CASSLSGRTLLTEQYF
TRBD2,NA,TRBV20-1,TRBJ2-5,TGCAGTGCTAGATGGGAGGGGACCCAGTACTTC,CSARWEGTQYF
NA,NA,TRBV10-3,TRBJ1-2,TGTGCCAGCAGTGAGGGGCTCCGTGGCTACACCTTC,CASSEGLRGYTF
NA,once,TRBV7-3,TRBJ1-1,TGTGCCAGCAGCTTATTGGGACAAAACGAAGCTTTCTTT,CASSLLGQNEAFF
NA,many,TRBV27,TRBJ1-1,TGTGCCAGCAGTTCACCCTGGGGAGGAACAGAAGCTTTCTTT,CASSSPWGGTEAFF
NA,many,TRBV6-2/TRBV6-3,TRBJ1-1,TGTGCCAGCAGTTACTCGCTGAACCTGGAGAACACTGAAGCTTTCTTT,CASSYSLNLENTEAFF
NA,NA,TRBV6-5,TRBJ1-2,TGTGCCAGCAGTTACCAAACAGGGATCTATGGCTACACCTTC,CASSYQTGIYGYTF
NA,NA,TRBV12-3/TRBV12-4,TRBJ2-5,TGTGCCAGCAGCTACGAACAAGAAGAGACCCAGTACTTC,CASSYEQEETQYF
TRBD1,many,TRBV27,TRBJ1-2,TGTGCCAGCAGCCTTATACGGGACAGTGAGGGCTACACCTTC,CASSLIRDSEGYTF
NA,once,TRBV7-8,TRBJ2-7,TGTGCCAGCACCCCCGGGGCGGCAAACGAGCAGTACTTC,CASTPGAANEQYF